This T cell receptor beta chain was recovered during a study of blood T cell repertoires in COVID-19. Original handling: The authors estimated nucleated cell counts from reference gene primer amplification. Sequencing was performed with immunoSEQ multiplex PCR; in TCRdb, only in-frame clones are kept and a portion is missing. From that table come the V and J calls and clone size; the DNA was used to work out D and trimming. Of 200,000 to 250,000 clones listed, 90% are singletons. V lost 0 bases and J lost 3, with 6 bases in between. The CDR3 runs to 13 residues. Germline values: CDR1 LGHDT, CDR2 YNNKEL (reference sequence).

Sequenced input: peripheral blood. The clonotype originates from a man aged 25 to 40 with COVID-19, enrolled during active disease. The rearrangement uses TRBV3-1 (or the pseudogene TRBV3-2) and TRBJ2-7; unclear D gene. In DNA, the CDR3 is TGTGCCAGCAGCCAAGAACACCTCTACGAGCAGTACTTC. Its protein is CASSQEHLYEQYF.